The clone carrying this T cell receptor beta chain came up once. Its antigen is undetermined. This specimen comes from a study of somatic mutations in cytotoxic T cells in rheumatoid arthritis. Overall study context: At nearly 100% purity, some V beta antibody-stained T-cell populations were flow-sorted, and these included V beta1+ cells that were sequenced for TCRB. Findings and caveats of the study: CD8+ clonality increased with age in rheumatoid arthritis patients but not in healthy controls. There was no significant difference in CD8+ T-cell clonality between rheumatoid arthritis patients and age-matched healthy controls.

Researchers isolated CD4+ and CD8+ cells by positive magnetic bead selection and then checked their purity by flow cytometry. Libraries were prepared by immunoSEQ multiplex PCR; TCRdb keeps only in-frame clonotypes and omits some of them. The sample lists about 6,700 clones; about 80% were seen once. Source material: CD8+ T cells sorted from blood. This receptor was identified in an adult with rheumatoid arthritis.

The CDR3 DNA follows: TGTGCCAGCAGCTTAGGGGTCTCGAGCTCCTACGAGCAGTACTTC. As protein: CASSLGVSSSYEQYF. This chain joins TRBV11-3 and TRBJ2-7; D gene ambiguous. CDR3 length equals 15 residues. CDR1 is SGHNT and CDR2 is YENEEA in the germline V gene. Between the trimmed V and J ends, which lost 1 base and 0 bases, there was a span of 10 bases.